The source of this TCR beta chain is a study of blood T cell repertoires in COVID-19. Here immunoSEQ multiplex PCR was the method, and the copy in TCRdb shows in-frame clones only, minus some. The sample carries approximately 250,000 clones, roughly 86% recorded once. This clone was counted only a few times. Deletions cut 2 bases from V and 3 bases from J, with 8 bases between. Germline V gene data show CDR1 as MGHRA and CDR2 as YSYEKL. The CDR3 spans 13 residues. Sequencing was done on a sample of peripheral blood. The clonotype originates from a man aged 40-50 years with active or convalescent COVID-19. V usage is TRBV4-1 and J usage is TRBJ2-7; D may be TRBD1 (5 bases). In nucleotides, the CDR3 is TGCGCCAGCAGCCAAACCGACAGCTACGAGCAGTACTTC. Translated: CASSQTDSYEQYF.